Each of the 17 T cell receptor beta chains below was sequenced from the same sample in a study of tumor T cells in aggressive B-cell lymphoma. TCRdb keeps only in-frame clones here, not all; method: immunoSEQ multiplex PCR. The sample gives about 350 clones, more than 75% of which show up once; about 15% is in the top ten. The sequenced sample consisted of tumor tissue. The source is an adult with diffuse large B cell lymphoma.

A single count supports this clone. The genes are TRBV5-1 and TRBJ1-4, with 8 nucleotides matching TRBD1. Germline trimming cut 2 bases from V and 5 bases from J; bases unmatched to any gene: 2. Looked up from germline, CDR1 is SGHRS and CDR2 is YFSETQ. This CDR3 comprises 14 residues. CDR3 sequence (DNA): TGCGCCAGCAGCTTCCGGGACAGGAATGAAAAACTGTTTTTT. Protein: CASSFRDRNEKLFF.

The rearrangement links TRBV6-5 to TRBJ1-4; a weak D match, TRBD1 (6 bases). The germline CDR1 and CDR2 sequences are MNHEY and SVGAGI. Trimming shortened V by 0 bases and J by 11 bases, and 19 bases separated the two germline ends. The CDR3 sequence is 16 residues long. CDR3 sequence: CASSYSGPRGEGKLFF. In nucleotides, the CDR3 is TGTGCCAGCAGTTACTCTGGGCCAAGGGGGGAGGGGAAACTGTTTTTT.

V and J are TRBV11-3 and TRBJ2-3, with D perhaps matching TRBD2 (5 bases). The CDR3 contains 17 residues. Germline loops: CDR1 SGHNT, CDR2 YENEEA. V lost 2 bases to trimming and J lost 0 bases, with 15 bases between them. CDR3 bases: TGTGCCAGCAGCTTACGGGGTGGCGGCTCTAGCACAGATACGCAGTATTTT. This codes for CASSLRGGGSSTDTQYF.

The chain couples TRBV29-1 to TRBJ1-2; 8 bases fit TRBD1. The CDR3 spans 13 residues. Germline V gene data show CDR1 as SQVTM and CDR2 as ANQGSEA. The ends lost 4 bases at V and 8 bases at J; junction bases unmatched: 9. The CDR3 coding sequence is TGCAGCGTTGTGGTCCAGGGGGCCTGGGGCTACACCTTC. This sequence encodes CSVVVQGAWGYTF.

This chain connects TRBV7-9 to TRBJ1-4; TRBD1 matches at 7 bases. Germline V gene data show CDR1 as SEHNR and CDR2 as FQNEAQ (reference sequence). The CDR3 extends over 18 amino acids. With V trimmed by 3 bases and J by 2 bases, 12 bases remained unmatched. The CDR3 coding sequence is TGTGCCAGCAGCTTTCTTCCAGGGGGGATGATCACTAATGAAAAACTGTTTTTT. Its translation is CASSFLPGGMITNEKLFF.

This clone came up once. This chain joins TRBV5-1 and TRBJ1-1, with 7 positions matching TRBD1. V shed 0 bases, J shed 7 bases, and the junction held 6 bases outside the gene matches. The germline V gene encodes CDR1 SGHRS and CDR2 YFSETQ. The CDR3 extends over 14 amino acids. CDR3 in DNA: TGCGCCAGCAGCTTGGAACCGGGACAGAATGAAGCTTTCTTT. Protein sequence: CASSLEPGQNEAFF.

The genes are TRBV5-5 and TRBJ1-2; TRBD1 is a possible D gene (5 bases). The CDR3 covers 13 residues. Germline assignment: CDR1 SGHKS and CDR2 YYEKEE (reference sequence). V was clipped by 3 bases and J by 4 bases, with 10 bases between them. As DNA, the CDR3 is TGTGCCAGCAGCTGGGAGGGGTCCTATGGCTACACCTTC. Its protein is CASSWEGSYGYTF. Variable domain in full (rest from reference TRBV5-5 and TRBJ1-2): DAGVTQSPTHLIKTRGQQVTLRCSPISGHKSVSWYQQVLGQGPQFIFQYYEKEERGRGNFPDRFSARQFPNYSSELNVNALLLGDSALYLCASSWEGSYGYTFGSGTRLTVV.

This sequence joins TRBV5-1 and TRBJ2-5; D is unclear. Trimming shortened V by 3 bases and J by 2 bases, and 17 bases separated the two germline ends. Germline CDR1 reads SGHRS; CDR2 reads YFSETQ. This CDR3 has 16 amino acids. In nucleotides, the CDR3 is TGCGCCAGCAGCTCCCAGACGGCAGAGAGGCAAGAGACCCAGTACTTC. It translates to CASSSQTAERQETQYF.

The V and J genes are TRBV15 and TRBJ2-1; 12 bases map to TRBD2. The CDR3 has 14 amino acids. CDR1 and CDR2 (germline): LNHNV, YYDKDF (reference sequence). The J segment lost 9 bases and the V segment lost 8 bases, leaving 8 bases of the junction unmatched. The CDR3 sequence is CATAFLAGGSEQFF. CDR3 bases: TGTGCCACCGCCTTCCTAGCGGGAGGGAGTGAGCAGTTCTTC.

The chain uses TRBV7-9 and TRBJ1-4; TRBD1 agrees at 7 bases. V was pared by 5 bases and J by 8 bases, with 8 bases of the junction left unmatched. Germline-derived CDR1 and CDR2 are SEHNR and FQNEAQ (reference sequence). The CDR3 runs 14 residues. The CDR3 reads CASSRDSGREKLFF. The CDR3 DNA reads as TGTGCCAGCAGCCGGGACAGTGGGCGGGAAAAACTGTTTTTT.

The chain couples TRBV28 to TRBJ1-1; D not certain. Germline CDR1 reads MDHEN; CDR2 reads SYDVKM. The CDR3 has 13 amino acids. The V end lost 9 bases, the J end lost 0 bases, and 11 bases lay between the germline ends. The CDR3 DNA follows: TGTGCCAGTCAACGGTTAATGAACACTGAAGCTTTCTTT. Translating gives CASQRLMNTEAFF.

J is TRBJ2-7 and V is TRBV15; 9 nucleotides line up with TRBD1. This CDR3 has 15 residues. Per the germline V gene, CDR1 is LNHNV and CDR2 is YYDKDF (reference sequence). V trimming: 0 bases; J trimming: 2 bases; junction bases outside the gene matches: 2. The CDR3 DNA reads as TGTGCCACCAGCAGAGAGTGGACAGGGGCCTACGAGCAGTACTTC. Translating it yields CATSREWTGAYEQYF.

V usage is TRBV30 and J usage is TRBJ2-4; 8 bases fit TRBD2. The ends lost 1 base at V and 3 bases at J; junction bases unmatched: 5. This CDR3 spans 15 amino acids. CDR1 and CDR2 from the germline V gene are GTSNPN and SVGIG (reference sequence). This chain's CDR3 is CAWSEAGGRKNIQYF. CDR3 coding DNA: TGTGCCTGGAGTGAGGCGGGAGGTCGCAAAAACATTCAGTACTTC.

The chain recombines TRBV11-1 with TRBJ2-7; 12 bases match TRBD2. The CDR3 length is 18 residues. Germline V gives CDR1 SGHAT, CDR2 FQDESV (reference sequence). V shed 0 bases and J 0 bases; nucleotides not matched to a gene: 6. CDR3 sequence: CASSLAAPTSGSSYEQYF. For the CDR3, the DNA is TGTGCCAGCAGCTTAGCAGCCCCGACTAGCGGGAGCTCCTACGAGCAGTACTTC.

This clone was seen more than once but under ten times. The rearrangement links TRBV30 to TRBJ1-1; unclear D gene. The V and J ends lost 0 bases and 0 bases respectively, with 5 bases between them. CDR1 is GTSNPN, CDR2 SVGIG, per germline (reference sequence). CDR3 length equals 13 residues. The CDR3, as DNA: TGTGCCTGGAGTGTATCAGTGAACACTGAAGCTTTCTTT. It codes for CAWSVSVNTEAFF.

The sample holds one count of this clone. The chain recombines TRBV27 with TRBJ1-1; D remains unclear. Trimming shortened V by 4 bases and J by 1 base, and 7 bases separated the two germline ends. The CDR3 is made up of 13 amino acids. CDR1 is MNHEY, CDR2 SMNVEV, per germline (reference sequence). This CDR3 reads CASSSRQNTEAFF. The DNA for the CDR3 is TGTGCCAGCAGTTCCCGACAGAACACTGAAGCTTTCTTT.

The genes are TRBV4-1 and TRBJ1-2; no firm D call. This CDR3 comprises 16 residues. V dropped 0 bases and J dropped 4 bases, with 15 bases sitting between them. The germline V gene has CDR1 MGHRA and CDR2 YSYEKL. CDR3 in amino acids: CASSQERALLAYGYTF. The CDR3 coding sequence is TGCGCCAGCAGCCAAGAGAGGGCTCTGCTGGCCTATGGCTACACCTTC.